The 9 T cell receptor beta chains reported below all come from one sample, sequenced in a study of beta chain features in type 1 diabetes (dated by TCRdb to 2017 to 2018). Overall results and qualifications from the work: A moderate but significant shortening of TCRB CDR3 length was observed in type 1 diabetes patients in all four CD4+ subsets.

Libraries were made using the immunoSEQ multiplex PCR assay. All of the isolated RNA was reverse transcribed with the High Capacity cDNA Reverse Transcription Kit, so expressed TCRB transcripts were sequenced. Sourced from immuneACCESS, this table was stored by TCRdb with only in-frame sequences that have V and J called. A share of the clones is absent; for the studies checked, an unresolved V gene accounts for under half, and the remainder has no known explanation. The sample profile shows about 660,000 clones; more than 13% of them were found once. In total, the top ten clones hold 0.035% to 0.045% of the sample. Their antigens are not known. Sequenced: naive CD4+ T cells from blood. This specimen's cell subset or site label, interpreted: true naive CD4+ T cells. Every receptor here comes from a man in his late teens or twenties with type 1 diabetes.

This clone was detected only a few times. The chain links TRBV5-1 to TRBJ1-1; D is uncertain. In germline, CDR1 is SGHRS, CDR2 YFSETQ. The ends were cut back, 7 bases at V and 6 bases at J, with 19 bases in the middle. This CDR3 region has 14 residues. The DNA of the CDR3 is TGCGCCAGCGCTGGAGGAGCATCTCGGGCTGAAGCTTTCTTT. This gives the protein CASAGGASRAEAFF.

With regard to this clone: At the DNA level, this CDR3 is encoded by other sequences in the same sample as well. This sequence joins TRBV5-1 and TRBJ2-7; D is tentatively TRBD1 or TRBD2 (5 bases each). Germline V gene lookup returns CDR1 SGHRS and CDR2 YFSETQ. Trimming stripped 0 bases from V and 6 bases from J, with 10 bases between. This CDR3 is built from 13 residues. CDR3 nucleotides: TGCGCCAGCAGCTTGGCGGTTGGGGGCGAGCAGTACTTC. Translated: CASSLAVGGEQYF.

With regard to this clone: Different DNA sequences within this sample yield the same CDR3. This chain links TRBV18 with TRBJ2-7, with D perhaps assigned TRBD1 or TRBD2 (6 bases each). The CDR3 has 12 amino acids. Between the trimmed V and J ends, which lost 3 bases and 5 bases, there was a span of 8 bases. Germline V gene lookup returns CDR1 KGHSH and CDR2 LQKENI. The CDR3 spells CASSPGGDEQYF. As DNA, the CDR3 is TGTGCCAGCTCACCCGGGGGCGACGAGCAGTACTTC.

This clone occurred a few times. The sample carries other DNA sequences with the same CDR3. V gene TRBV28 combines with J gene TRBJ2-7; D unclear. Germline V gene sequence: CDR1 MDHEN, CDR2 SYDVKM. The CDR3 is 12 amino acids. Trimming took 1 base from V and 4 from J, leaving 5 bases between them. CDR3 region: CASSLSGYEQYF. The CDR3 region has the DNA TGTGCCAGCAGTTTATCCGGTTACGAGCAGTACTTC.

This clone was counted a few times. V and J are TRBV13 and TRBJ2-5; TRBD2 matches at 8 bases. The CDR3 totals 16 residues. Losses at the gene ends were 5 bases for V and 5 bases for J; bases not matched to a gene: 13. Germline V gene data show CDR1 as PRHDT and CDR2 as FYEKMQ (reference sequence). The DNA for the CDR3 is TGTGCCAGCAGCGGGCGACTAAGCGGGAGTTTGGAGACCCAGTACTTC. Translated: CASSGRLSGSLETQYF.

The chain uses TRBV6-1 and TRBJ2-1; the D is unclear. The germline gives CDR1 MNHNS, CDR2 SASEGT. Trimming pared 5 bases from V and 8 bases from J, leaving 7 bases between. CDR3 length equals 11 residues. CDR3 residues: CASSYDHEQFF. CDR3 sequence (DNA): TGTGCCAGCAGTTACGACCATGAGCAGTTCTTC.

In its sample, this clone was seen a few times. The chain couples TRBV14 to TRBJ2-3, with D possibly being TRBD1 (5 bases). There are 11 residues in the CDR3. Germline CDR1 and CDR2: SGHDN and FVKESK. The V end lost 8 bases, the J end lost 2 bases, and 5 bases lay between the germline ends. DNA of the CDR3: TGTGCCAGCGGGGCCACAGATACGCAGTATTTT. Encoded protein: CASGATDTQYF.

This clone was detected a few times. The genes are TRBV10-3 and TRBJ2-1, with D maybe TRBD1 (7 bases). CDR3 length equals 16 residues. CDR1 and CDR2 (germline): ENHRY, SYGVKD. Trimming cost V 7 bases and J 4 bases, with 20 bases left between them. In DNA, the CDR3 is TGTGCCATCAAGGAGGGGGCCCTGGCGGATTACAATGAGCAGTTCTTC. Translated, it gives CAIKEGALADYNEQFF.

The V and J genes are TRBV6-5 and TRBJ2-5; D is ambiguous. CDR1 is MNHEY, CDR2 SVGAGI, per germline. V dropped 0 bases and J dropped 4 bases, with 12 bases sitting between them. This CDR3 region has 15 residues. In nucleotides, the CDR3 is TGTGCCAGCAGTTACTCCCAAGGGTGGGGAGAGACCCAGTACTTC. Translating it yields CASSYSQGWGETQYF.